What follows are 18 T cell receptor beta chains derived from one specimen sequenced in a study of blood T cell repertoires in COVID-19. The table came from immunoSEQ multiplex PCR; TCRdb's copy has only in-frame clones and leaves some out. This table has around 100,000 clones, about four fifths appearing once. The sequencing sample was made of peripheral blood. Receptors originate from a man aged 55 to 70 with acute or convalescent COVID-19.

V is TRBV6-1 and J is TRBJ2-2, with 7 bases lining up with TRBD2. The V gene's germline CDR1 is MNHNS and CDR2 SASEGT. V lost 1 base and J lost 10; bases outside the gene matches: 6. This CDR3 spans 14 amino acids. CDR3 DNA: TGTGCCAGCAGTGAAGTGGGACTACTTCAGGAGCTGTTTTTT. Its protein is CASSEVGLLQELFF.

This sequence joins TRBV28 and TRBJ2-1, with D possibly TRBD2 on 5 matching bases. Per the germline V gene, CDR1 is MDHEN and CDR2 is SYDVKM. CDR3 length: 13 residues. V was cut by 6 bases and J by 9 bases, with 15 bases left in between. In nucleotides, the CDR3 is TGTGCCAGCAGCCTCGACCTAGCCTTTGAGCAGTTCTTC. Protein sequence: CASSLDLAFEQFF. The whole variable domain, remainder taken from reference TRBV28 and TRBJ2-1, is DVKVTQSSRYLVKRTGEKVFLECVQDMDHENMFWYRQDPGLGLRLIYFSYDVKMKEKGDIPEGYSVSREKKERFSLILESASTNQTSMYLCASSLDLAFEQFFGPGTRLTVL.

The chain is built from TRBV5-4 and TRBJ2-1; 7 bases map to TRBD2. Germline CDR1 and CDR2: SGHNT and YYREEE (reference sequence). V was pared by 2 bases and J by 9 bases, with 8 bases of the junction left unmatched. The CDR3 runs to 14 residues. DNA for the CDR3: TGTGCCAGCAGCTTAACGCGGGAGTTACGTGAGCAGTTCTTC. Its translation: CASSLTRELREQFF.

In the case of this clone: This same CDR3 is encoded by further DNA sequences in the sample. This rearrangement joins TRBV28 to TRBJ1-4; perhaps TRBD1 as D (6 bases). With 8 bases removed from V and 5 bases from J, the gap between germline ends came to 18 bases. The CDR3 is 15 amino acids. The germline gives CDR1 MDHEN, CDR2 SYDVKM. CDR3 bases: TGTGCCAGCGGACTCTCAGGGGCCACCAATGAAAAACTGTTTTTT. This gives the protein CASGLSGATNEKLFF.

The J gene is TRBJ2-1, the V gene TRBV28, with TRBD1 as a possible D gene (6 bases). The CDR3 loop spans 14 amino acids. The germline V gene has CDR1 MDHEN and CDR2 SYDVKM. Trimming left V 5 bases short and J 8 bases short, with 16 bases between. The CDR3 DNA reads TGTGCCAGCAGTACCCATTCAGGGGTAGATGAGCAGTTCTTC. Its translation is CASSTHSGVDEQFF.

V usage is TRBV5-6 and J usage is TRBJ1-2; 7 bases fit TRBD1. CDR3 length equals 17 residues. After removal of 3 bases from V and 8 bases from J, the junction contained 19 bases not matched to a gene. Germline V gene data show CDR1 as SGHDT and CDR2 as YYEEEE. For the CDR3, the DNA is TGTGCCAGCAGCTATGACAGGGTCCAAGCTAAATTGGGCGGCTACACCTTC. It translates to CASSYDRVQAKLGGYTF.

The chain couples TRBV24-1 to TRBJ1-5; TRBD1 matches 12 bases. J lost 6 bases, V lost 3 bases, and 5 bases had no gene match. The CDR3 consists of 16 residues. Germline V gene lookup returns CDR1 KGHDR and CDR2 SFDVKD. CDR3 nucleotides: TGTGCCACCAGTGATGGGACAGGGGGCGCCGGTCAGCCCCAGCATTTT. Translating gives CATSDGTGGAGQPQHF.

This chain connects TRBV5-4 to TRBJ2-2, with 9 bases matching TRBD2. The CDR3 totals 16 residues. Germline lookup yields CDR1 SGHNT and CDR2 YYREEE (reference sequence). V lost 4 bases, J lost 4 bases, and 8 bases stayed unmatched. CDR3 DNA: TGTGCCAGCAGCCCAGGACTAGCGAAGTCCACCGGGGAGCTGTTTTTT. It yields the protein CASSPGLAKSTGELFF.

The gene calls are TRBV9 and TRBJ1-1; possibly TRBD1 for D (5 bases). There are 15 residues in the CDR3. With 4 bases removed from V and 3 bases from J, the gap between germline ends came to 16 bases. Germline CDR1 SGDLS, CDR2 YYNGEE. CDR3 sequence: CASSLEAGTDTEAFF. The CDR3 nucleotides are TGTGCCAGCAGCTTAGAGGCAGGGACTGACACTGAAGCTTTCTTT.

The chain recombines TRBV11-2 with TRBJ2-1, with D perhaps TRBD2 (6 bases). The CDR3 length is 15 residues. V was pared by 4 bases and J by 3 bases, with 13 bases between. Germline assignment: CDR1 SGHAT and CDR2 FQNNGV. The CDR3 protein is CASSYSGGGYNEQFF. The CDR3 coding sequence is TGTGCCAGCAGCTATAGCGGAGGCGGCTACAATGAGCAGTTCTTC. The full variable domain, completed using reference TRBV11-2 and TRBJ2-1, is EAGVAQSPRYKIIEKRQSVAFWCNPISGHATLYWYQQILGQGPKLLIQFQNNGVVDDSQLPKDRFSAERLKGVDSTLKIQPAKLEDSAVYLCASSYSGGGYNEQFFGPGTRLTVL.

The chain couples TRBV7-2 to TRBJ1-1, with D hard to call. The CDR3 loop spans 16 amino acids. Deletions cut 2 bases from V and 1 base from J, with 14 bases between. Per the germline V gene, CDR1 is SGHTA and CDR2 is FQGNSA. CDR3 nucleotide sequence: TGTGCCAGCAGCTTAAATGCCGGGGTTCGGAACACTGAAGCTTTCTTT. Its protein is CASSLNAGVRNTEAFF.

This chain joins TRBV11-2 and TRBJ2-7, with 14 nucleotides matching TRBD2. Per the germline V gene, CDR1 is SGHAT and CDR2 is FQNNGV. Trimming took 5 bases from V and 7 from J; bases not matched to a gene: 10. The CDR3 totals 16 residues. CDR3 protein: CASSAGGTSGSREQYF. In DNA, the CDR3 is TGTGCCAGCAGCGCTGGAGGGACTAGCGGGAGTCGAGAGCAGTACTTC. Based on the CDR3 plus reference TRBV11-2 and TRBJ2-7, the full variable domain is EAGVAQSPRYKIIEKRQSVAFWCNPISGHATLYWYQQILGQGPKLLIQFQNNGVVDDSQLPKDRFSAERLKGVDSTLKIQPAKLEDSAVYLCASSAGGTSGSREQYFGPGTRLTVT.

The chain joins TRBV6-5 to TRBJ2-1; 7 nucleotides match TRBD1. The J segment lost 4 bases and the V segment lost 8 bases, leaving 5 bases of the junction unmatched. Germline loops: CDR1 MNHEY, CDR2 SVGAGI. CDR3 length: 13 residues. In DNA, the CDR3 is TGTGCCAGCGCTGACAGGGTTTACAATGAGCAGTTCTTC. It codes for CASADRVYNEQFF.

The chain combines TRBV19 with TRBJ1-5; 10 bases map to TRBD1. CDR1 LNHDA and CDR2 SQIVND come from the germline V gene (reference sequence). This CDR3 spans 17 amino acids. Trimming cost V 0 bases and J 1 base; bases outside gene matches: 3. In DNA, the CDR3 is TGTGCCAGTAGTATAGACGGGACAGGGGTAAGCAATCAGCCCCAGCATTTT. Its translation: CASSIDGTGVSNQPQHF.

The chain employs TRBV20-1 and TRBJ2-1, with TRBD1 matching over 9 bases. Trimming cost V 3 bases and J 10 bases; bases outside gene matches: 16. CDR1 is DFQATT and CDR2 is SNEGSKA in the germline V gene (reference sequence). The CDR3 is made up of 16 amino acids. The CDR3 loop reads CSASETGQGSSHEQFF. CDR3 DNA sequence: TGCAGTGCTAGTGAAACGGGACAGGGCTCAAGTCACGAGCAGTTCTTC.

The chain has TRBV5-4 and TRBJ2-7; the D is unclear. The CDR3 loop spans 13 amino acids. The germline V gene encodes CDR1 SGHNT and CDR2 YYREEE (reference sequence). With 5 bases removed from V and 6 bases from J, the gap between germline ends came to 15 bases. As DNA, the CDR3 is TGTGCCAGCAGTTTACCAAATTTCGGCGAGCAGTACTTC. Its translation is CASSLPNFGEQYF.

DNA for the CDR3: TGTGCCTGGAGTGCACAGACCGACACTGAAGCTTTCTTT. This gives the protein CAWSAQTDTEAFF. The J gene is TRBJ1-1, the V gene TRBV30; D remains unclear. The CDR3 loop spans 13 amino acids. From germline, CDR1 is GTSNPN and CDR2 SVGIG (reference sequence). The germline V and J ends were trimmed by 1 base and 3 bases, with 9 bases remaining between them.

The V gene is TRBV2, the J gene TRBJ2-7; tentatively, D is TRBD2 (5 bases). This CDR3 is built from 14 residues. Trimming took off 6 bases at V and 2 bases at J, with 14 bases between the two ends. The germline V gene encodes CDR1 SNHLY and CDR2 FYNNEI. This CDR3 reads CASRLVGQPYEQYF. CDR3 nucleotide sequence: TGTGCCAGCAGACTAGTAGGCCAGCCCTACGAGCAGTACTTC.